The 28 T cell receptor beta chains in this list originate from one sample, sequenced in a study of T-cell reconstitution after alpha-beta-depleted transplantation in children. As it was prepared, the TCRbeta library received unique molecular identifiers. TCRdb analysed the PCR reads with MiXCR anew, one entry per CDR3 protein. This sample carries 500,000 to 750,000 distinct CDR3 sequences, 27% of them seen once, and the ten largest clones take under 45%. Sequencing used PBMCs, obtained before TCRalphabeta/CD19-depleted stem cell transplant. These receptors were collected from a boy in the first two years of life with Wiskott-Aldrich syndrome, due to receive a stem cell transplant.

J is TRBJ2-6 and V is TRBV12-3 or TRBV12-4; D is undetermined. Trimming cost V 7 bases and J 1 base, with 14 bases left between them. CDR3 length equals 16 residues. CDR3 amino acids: CASTKEDGSGANVLTF. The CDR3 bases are TGTGCCAGCACTAAAGAGGATGGGTCTGGGGCCAACGTCCTGACTTTC.

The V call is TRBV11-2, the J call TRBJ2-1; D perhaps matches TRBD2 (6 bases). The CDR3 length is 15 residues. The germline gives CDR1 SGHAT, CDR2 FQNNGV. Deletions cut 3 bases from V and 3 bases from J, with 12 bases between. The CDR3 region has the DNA TGTGCCAGCAGCTTTGGGGAGGTGGGCTACAATGAGCAGTTCTTC. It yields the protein CASSFGEVGYNEQFF.

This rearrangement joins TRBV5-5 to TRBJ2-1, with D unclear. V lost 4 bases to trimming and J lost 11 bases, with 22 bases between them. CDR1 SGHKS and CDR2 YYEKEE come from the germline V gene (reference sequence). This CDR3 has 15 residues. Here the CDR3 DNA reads TGTGCCAGCAGCCCGAGACGGACGGATTTTAGCCAGCAGTTCTTC. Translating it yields CASSPRRTDFSQQFF.

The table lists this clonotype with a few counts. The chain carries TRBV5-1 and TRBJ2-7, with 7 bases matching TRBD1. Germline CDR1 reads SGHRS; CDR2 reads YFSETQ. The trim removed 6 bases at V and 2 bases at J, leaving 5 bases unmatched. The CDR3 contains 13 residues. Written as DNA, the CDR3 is TGCGCCAGCAAAGAGGGACAGACCTACGAGCAGTACTTC. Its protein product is CASKEGQTYEQYF.

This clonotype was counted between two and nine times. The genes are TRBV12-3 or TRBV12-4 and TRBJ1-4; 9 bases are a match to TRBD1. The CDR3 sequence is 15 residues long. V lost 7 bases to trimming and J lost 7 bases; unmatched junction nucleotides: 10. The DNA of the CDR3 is TGTGCCAGCACCCGGACAGGGGATGACGGTGAAAAACTGTTTTTT. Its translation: CASTRTGDDGEKLFF.

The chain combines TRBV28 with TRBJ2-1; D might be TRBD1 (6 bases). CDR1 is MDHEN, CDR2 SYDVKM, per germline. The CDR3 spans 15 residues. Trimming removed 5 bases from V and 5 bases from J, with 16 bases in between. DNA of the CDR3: TGTGCCAGCAGTCTCCCCCGGGACACTCACAATGAGCAGTTCTTC. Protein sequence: CASSLPRDTHNEQFF.

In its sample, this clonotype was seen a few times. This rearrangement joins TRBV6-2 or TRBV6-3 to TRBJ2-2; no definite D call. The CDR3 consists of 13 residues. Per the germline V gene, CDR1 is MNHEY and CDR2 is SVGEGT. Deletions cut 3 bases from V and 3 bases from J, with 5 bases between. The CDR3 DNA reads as TGTGCCAGCAGTTATGAGCACACCGGGGAGCTGTTTTTT. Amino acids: CASSYEHTGELFF.

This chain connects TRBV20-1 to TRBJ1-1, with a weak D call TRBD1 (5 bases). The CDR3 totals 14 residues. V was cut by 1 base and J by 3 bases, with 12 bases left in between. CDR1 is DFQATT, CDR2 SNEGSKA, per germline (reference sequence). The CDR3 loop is CSARAMDKDTEAFF. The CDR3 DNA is TGCAGTGCTAGAGCTATGGACAAGGACACTGAAGCTTTCTTT.

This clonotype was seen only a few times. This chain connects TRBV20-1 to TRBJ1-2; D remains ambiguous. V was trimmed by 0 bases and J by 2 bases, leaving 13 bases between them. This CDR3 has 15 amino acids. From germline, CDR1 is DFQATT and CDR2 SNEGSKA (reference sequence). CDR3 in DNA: TGCAGTGCTAGAGATGGGCAGGCCCTGAACTATGGCTACACCTTC. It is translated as CSARDGQALNYGYTF.

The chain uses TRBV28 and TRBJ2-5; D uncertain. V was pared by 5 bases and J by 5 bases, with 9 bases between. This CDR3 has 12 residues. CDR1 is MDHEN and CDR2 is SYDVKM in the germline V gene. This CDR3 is CASSAVGETQYF. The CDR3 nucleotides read TGTGCCAGCAGTGCCGTCGGGGAGACCCAGTACTTC.

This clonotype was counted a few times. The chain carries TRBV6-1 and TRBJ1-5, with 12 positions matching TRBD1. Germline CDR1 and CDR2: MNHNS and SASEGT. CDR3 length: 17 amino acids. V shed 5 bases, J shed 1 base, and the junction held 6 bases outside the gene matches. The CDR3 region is CASSPRDRGLSNQPQHF. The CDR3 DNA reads TGTGCCAGCAGTCCGCGGGACAGGGGGCTGAGCAATCAGCCCCAGCATTTT.

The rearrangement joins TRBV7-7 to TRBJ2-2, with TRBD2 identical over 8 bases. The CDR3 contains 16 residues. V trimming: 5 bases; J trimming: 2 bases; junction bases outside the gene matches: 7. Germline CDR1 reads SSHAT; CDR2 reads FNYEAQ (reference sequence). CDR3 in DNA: TGTGCCAGCAGCCCCCTCGGGGGGGGAAACACCGGGGAGCTGTTTTTT. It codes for CASSPLGGGNTGELFF.

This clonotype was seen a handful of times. CDR3 amino acids: CASSSGFEQFF. The DNA for the CDR3 is TGTGCCAGCAGTTCGGGATTTGAGCAGTTCTTC. The chain couples TRBV12-3 or TRBV12-4 to TRBJ2-1; D possibly corresponds to TRBD2 (5 bases). The V end was cut by 4 bases, the J end by 9 bases, with 7 bases between. The CDR3 has 11 residues.

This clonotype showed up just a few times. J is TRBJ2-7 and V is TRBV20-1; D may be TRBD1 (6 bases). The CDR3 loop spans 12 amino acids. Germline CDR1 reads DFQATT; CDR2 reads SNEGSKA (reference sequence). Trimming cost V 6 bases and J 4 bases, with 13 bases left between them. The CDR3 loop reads CSALTGRYEQYF. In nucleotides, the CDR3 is TGCAGTGCCCTGACAGGACGATACGAGCAGTACTTC.

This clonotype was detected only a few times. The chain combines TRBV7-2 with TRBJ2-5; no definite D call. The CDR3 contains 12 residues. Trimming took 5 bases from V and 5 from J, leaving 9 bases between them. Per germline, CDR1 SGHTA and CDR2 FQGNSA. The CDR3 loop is CASSQPHETQYF. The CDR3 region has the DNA TGTGCCAGCAGCCAGCCCCATGAGACCCAGTACTTC.

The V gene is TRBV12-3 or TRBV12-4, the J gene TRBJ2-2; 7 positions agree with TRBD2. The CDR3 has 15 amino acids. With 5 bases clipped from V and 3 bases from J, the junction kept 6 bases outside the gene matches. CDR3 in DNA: TGTGCCAGCAGTAGTAAGGCGGGAGACACCGGGGAGCTGTTTTTT. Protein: CASSSKAGDTGELFF.

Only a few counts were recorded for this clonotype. The CDR3 region has the DNA TGTGCCAACCCTTCAGCCGTTATCACTGAAGCTTTCTTT. Protein product: CANPSAVITEAFF. This chain joins TRBV6-4 and TRBJ1-1; D ambiguous. This CDR3 comprises 13 residues. Germline lookup yields CDR1 MRHNA and CDR2 SNTAGT. Trimming removed 10 bases at V and 4 bases at J, with 16 bases between.

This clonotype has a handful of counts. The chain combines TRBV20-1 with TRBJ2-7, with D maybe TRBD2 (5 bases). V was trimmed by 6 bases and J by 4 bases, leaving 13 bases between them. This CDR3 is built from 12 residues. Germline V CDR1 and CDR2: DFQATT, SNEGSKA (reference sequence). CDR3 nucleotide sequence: TGCAGTGCATATAGGTCGGGGTACGAGCAGTACTTC. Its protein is CSAYRSGYEQYF.

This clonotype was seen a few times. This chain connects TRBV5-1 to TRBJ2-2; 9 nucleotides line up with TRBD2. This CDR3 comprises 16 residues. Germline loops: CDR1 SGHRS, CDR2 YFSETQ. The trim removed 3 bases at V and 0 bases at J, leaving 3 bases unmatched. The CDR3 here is CASSSGTSPNTGELFF. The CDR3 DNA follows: TGCGCCAGCAGCTCAGGGACTAGCCCGAACACCGGGGAGCTGTTTTTT. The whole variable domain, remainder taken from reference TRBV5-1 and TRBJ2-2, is KAGVTQTPRYLIKTRGQQVTLSCSPISGHRSVSWYQQTPGQGLQFLFEYFSETQRNKGNFPGRFSGRQFSNSRSEMNVSTLELGDSALYLCASSSGTSPNTGELFFGEGSRLTVL.

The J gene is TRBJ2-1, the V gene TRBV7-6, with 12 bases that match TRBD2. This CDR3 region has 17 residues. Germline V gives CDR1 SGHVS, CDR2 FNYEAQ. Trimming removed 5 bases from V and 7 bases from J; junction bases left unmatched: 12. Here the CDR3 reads CASSPGTSGLPRNEQFF. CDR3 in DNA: TGTGCCAGCAGCCCAGGGACTAGCGGGCTGCCGCGGAATGAGCAGTTCTTC.

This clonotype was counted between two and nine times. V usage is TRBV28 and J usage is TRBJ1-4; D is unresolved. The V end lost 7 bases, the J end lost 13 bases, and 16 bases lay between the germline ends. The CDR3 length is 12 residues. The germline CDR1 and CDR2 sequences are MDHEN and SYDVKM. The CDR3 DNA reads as TGTGCCAGCAACTCAGACATCCTCCCACTGTTTTTT. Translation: CASNSDILPLFF.

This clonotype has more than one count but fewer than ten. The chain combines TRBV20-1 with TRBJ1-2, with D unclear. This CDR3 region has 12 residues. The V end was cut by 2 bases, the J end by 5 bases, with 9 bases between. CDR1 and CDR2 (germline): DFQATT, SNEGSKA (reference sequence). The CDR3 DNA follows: TGCAGTGCTAGATGGCAGTTATATGGCTACACCTTC. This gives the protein CSARWQLYGYTF.

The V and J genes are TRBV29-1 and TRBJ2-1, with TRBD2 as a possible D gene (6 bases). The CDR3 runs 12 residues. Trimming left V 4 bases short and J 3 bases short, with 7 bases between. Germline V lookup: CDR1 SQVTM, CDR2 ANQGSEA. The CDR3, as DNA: TGCAGCGTTGGGGGGGACTACAATGAGCAGTTCTTC. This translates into CSVGGDYNEQFF.

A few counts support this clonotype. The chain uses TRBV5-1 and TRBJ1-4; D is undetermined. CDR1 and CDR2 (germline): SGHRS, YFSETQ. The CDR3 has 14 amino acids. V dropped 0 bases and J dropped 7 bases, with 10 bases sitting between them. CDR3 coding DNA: TGCGCCAGCAGCTTGGGAGATTTGGGTGAAAAACTGTTTTTT. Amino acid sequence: CASSLGDLGEKLFF. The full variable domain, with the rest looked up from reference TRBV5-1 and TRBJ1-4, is KAGVTQTPRYLIKTRGQQVTLSCSPISGHRSVSWYQQTPGQGLQFLFEYFSETQRNKGNFPGRFSGRQFSNSRSEMNVSTLELGDSALYLCASSLGDLGEKLFFGSGTQLSVL.

The CDR3 sequence is CAISERLAGYRNEQFF. The CDR3, as DNA: TGTGCCATCAGTGAGAGACTAGCGGGATACCGCAATGAGCAGTTCTTC. This chain connects TRBV10-3 to TRBJ2-1, with 11 bases identical to TRBD2. J lost 6 bases, V lost 2 bases, and 6 bases had no gene match. CDR1 and CDR2 from the germline V gene are ENHRY and SYGVKD. CDR3 length: 16 residues.

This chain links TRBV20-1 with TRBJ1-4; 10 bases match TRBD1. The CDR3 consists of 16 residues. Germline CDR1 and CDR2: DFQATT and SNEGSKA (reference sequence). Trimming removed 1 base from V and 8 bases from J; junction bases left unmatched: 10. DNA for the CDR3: TGCAGTGCTAGAGGGACTCCGGGACAGGGGAACGAAAAACTGTTTTTT. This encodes CSARGTPGQGNEKLFF.

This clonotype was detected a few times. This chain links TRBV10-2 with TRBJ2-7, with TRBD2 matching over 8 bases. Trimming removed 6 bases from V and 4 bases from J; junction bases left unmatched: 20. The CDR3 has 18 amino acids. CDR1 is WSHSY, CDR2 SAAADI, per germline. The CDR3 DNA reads TGCGCCAGCAGGGAAAACAGTTTATTCCGGGGGGGCCAATACGAGCAGTACTTC. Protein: CASRENSLFRGGQYEQYF.

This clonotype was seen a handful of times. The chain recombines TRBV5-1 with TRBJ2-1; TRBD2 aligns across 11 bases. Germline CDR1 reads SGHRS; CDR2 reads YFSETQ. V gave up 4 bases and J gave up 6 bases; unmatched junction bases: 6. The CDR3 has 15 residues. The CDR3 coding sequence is TGCGCCAGCAGCCCGGGTGGGACTAGCGGCAATGAGCAGTTCTTC. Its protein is CASSPGGTSGNEQFF.